This T cell receptor (beta chain) was identified in a study of T cell changes during pregnancy in multiple sclerosis. The protocol was immunoSEQ multiplex PCR, while the TCRdb copy is restricted to in-frame clones and leaves out a portion. The table lists tens of thousands of clones, under 95% of them singletons. CDR3 length: 15 residues. Germline CDR1 reads SEHNR; CDR2 reads FQNEAQ (reference sequence). Trimming cost V 1 base and J 8 bases; bases outside gene matches: 5. The V and J genes are TRBV7-9 and TRBJ2-1; TRBD2 matches at 10 bases. The material sequenced was peripheral blood, taken in the first trimester of pregnancy. The sequence derives from a female donor in good health, enrolled as a control in a pregnancy study. This chain's CDR3 is CASSLETSGIHEQFF. The DNA for the CDR3 is TGTGCCAGCAGCTTAGAAACTAGCGGGATCCATGAGCAGTTCTTC.